The clone carrying this TCR beta chain was seen ten or more times. Time point defined: newly diagnosed GD, antithyroid drugs for less than 3 months. PBMC-derived RNA was used for the TCR library. Through Arm-PCR of CDR3 regions and iRepertoire HTBI primers, TCR beta libraries were built. TCRdb re-derived calls from the multiplex PCR reads in MiXCR, one entry per CDR3 protein. The table includes 510,000 or so distinct CDR3 sequences, 12% detected once. The data were taken from a study of regulatory T cells in long-lasting Graves disease. Germline CDR1 reads SQVTM; CDR2 reads ANQGSEA. The V end was cut by 4 bases, the J end by 4 bases, with 17 bases between. The length of the CDR3 is 15 residues. The same sample was also used in a study of T cells in Graves' hyperthyroidism and ophthalmopathy.

The sequence came from a woman aged 30 to 39 with Graves disease. The chain carries TRBV29-1 and TRBJ1-3; no reliable D call. Here the sequenced sample was peripheral blood mononuclear cells (PBMCs), taken at new diagnosis, from a patient treated with antithyroid drugs. As DNA, the CDR3 is TGCAGCGTTGCCTATCCCCGGGGAGCGGGAAACACCATATATTTT. It yields the protein CSVAYPRGAGNTIYF. The full variable domain, with the rest looked up from reference TRBV29-1 and TRBJ1-3, is SAVISQKPSRDICQRGTSLTIQCQVDSQVTMMFWYRQQPGQSLTLIATANQGSEATYESGFVIDKFPISRPNLTFSTLTVSNMSPEDSSIYLCSVAYPRGAGNTIYFGEGSWLTVV.